Listed below are T cell receptor beta chains from one sample, sequenced in a study of cytomegalovirus exposure and HLA in healthy donors. Data came from immunoSEQ multiplex PCR; TCRdb stores just in-frame clones and leaves some out. The sample has roughly 190,000 clones, roughly 13% seen once. The sample was PBMCs. The receptors were gathered from a man aged 50-59 years in good health and CMV-seropositive. CDR3s include the opening cysteine and the closing phenylalanine or tryptophan. A D gene is named only where the DNA matches it firmly. Clone size is given for some rows only: seen once, a few or many times, or a class if the clone is expanded.

cdr3_length j_call d_call clone_size v_call cdr3_aa cdr3_nt
18 TRBJ2-4 NA NA TRBV27 CASSLKGERAPAKNIQYF TGTGCCAGCAGTTTAAAAGGGGAGCGGGCCCCTGCCAAAAACATTCAGTACTTC
13 TRBJ1-1 NA few TRBV6-1 CASIGGGWSEAFF TGTGCCAGCATAGGGGGGGGATGGTCTGAAGCTTTCTTT
14 TRBJ2-5 NA NA TRBV10-1 CASSESSTAGTQYF TGCGCCAGCAGTGAGTCTAGTACAGCGGGGACCCAGTACTTC
12 TRBJ2-3 NA NA TRBV29-1 CSVFGGGDTQYF TGCAGCGTGTTCGGCGGTGGAGATACGCAGTATTTT
15 TRBJ1-5 NA NA TRBV7-6 CASSLAHADNQPQHF TGTGCCAGCAGCTTAGCGCACGCGGACAATCAGCCCCAGCATTTT
15 TRBJ2-3 TRBD2 NA TRBV6-1 CASQALAGARDTQYF TGTGCCAGTCAGGCTCTAGCGGGGGCGAGAGATACGCAGTATTTT
21 TRBJ2-2 TRBD2 few TRBV9 CASSPRDPGLAGGRNTGELFF TGTGCCAGCAGCCCTCGAGACCCGGGACTAGCGGGGGGGCGGAACACCGGGGAGCTGTTTTTT
17 TRBJ1-4 TRBD1 NA TRBV5-1 CASSRPGTDTTNEKLFF TGCGCCAGCAGCCGTCCCGGGACAGACACAACTAATGAAAAACTGTTTTTT
15 TRBJ1-5 TRBD1 few TRBV19 CASSTGTASNQPQHF TGTGCCAGTAGTACCGGGACAGCTAGCAATCAGCCCCAGCATTTT
17 TRBJ2-5 TRBD2 few TRBV4-3 CASSQEATSGVQETQYF TGCGCCAGCAGCCAAGAAGCGACTAGCGGAGTCCAAGAGACCCAGTACTTC
13 TRBJ1-1 TRBD1 NA TRBV5-5 CASSWDRGGRAFF TGTGCCAGCAGCTGGGACAGGGGAGGTAGAGCTTTCTTT
14 TRBJ1-5 TRBD1 few TRBV27 CASSGQGGNQPQHF TGTGCCAGCAGTGGACAGGGGGGAAATCAGCCCCAGCATTTT
15 TRBJ1-5 TRBD1 few TRBV19 CASKEGGGAGQPQHF TGTGCCAGTAAGGAAGGAGGGGGCGCGGGACAGCCCCAGCATTTT
13 TRBJ1-1 NA NA TRBV5-1 CASSLTGNTEAFF TGCGCCAGCAGTCTTACAGGGAACACTGAAGCTTTCTTT
14 TRBJ1-3 NA few TRBV6-5 CASSYGGNGNTIYF TGTGCCAGCAGTTACGGGGGGAACGGAAACACCATATATTTT
11 TRBJ1-4 NA NA TRBV6-1 CASSEYGKLFF TGTGCCAGCAGTGAATACGGAAAACTGTTTTTT
14 TRBJ2-2 TRBD1 once TRBV2 CASTETGRTGELFF TGTGCCAGTACGGAGACAGGGCGCACCGGGGAGCTGTTTTTT
15 TRBJ1-6 NA few TRBV5-6 CASSWGQNPNSPLHF TGTGCCAGCAGCTGGGGACAAAATCCTAATTCACCCCTCCACTTT
14 TRBJ2-7 TRBD1 NA TRBV28 CASKSTGSSYEQYF TGTGCCAGCAAATCGACAGGGAGCTCCTACGAGCAGTACTTC
16 TRBJ1-4 NA NA TRBV28 CASSFLGQPFNEKLFF TGTGCCAGCAGTTTTCTCGGACAGCCGTTTAATGAAAAACTGTTTTTT
14 TRBJ1-5 TRBD1 NA TRBV4-1 CASTAGTGVQPQHF TGCGCCAGCACCGCCGGGACAGGGGTTCAGCCCCAGCATTTT
13 TRBJ2-5 NA NA TRBV4-2 CASSPRTLETQYF TGTGCCAGCAGCCCCCGGACACTAGAGACCCAGTACTTC
17 TRBJ2-6 TRBD1 few TRBV7-9 CASSSWTGFSGANVLTF TGTGCCAGCAGCTCCTGGACAGGGTTCTCTGGGGCCAACGTCCTGACTTTC
13 TRBJ1-2 NA NA TRBV5-1 CASTPSQQHGYTF TGCGCCAGCACTCCGTCCCAACAACATGGCTACACCTTC
17 TRBJ2-2 TRBD1 NA TRBV19 CASSPGQGAPGTGELFF TGTGCCAGTAGCCCGGGACAGGGGGCGCCTGGCACCGGGGAGCTGTTTTTT
12 TRBJ1-5 NA few TRBV28 CALQQTNQPQHF TGTGCCCTACAGCAGACAAATCAGCCCCAGCATTTT
15 TRBJ1-5 TRBD1 NA TRBV7-2 CASSRGRGQNQPQHF TGTGCCAGCAGTCGGGGTAGGGGGCAGAATCAGCCCCAGCATTTT
15 TRBJ1-5 NA few TRBV21-1 CASSQVQESNQPQHF TGTGCCAGCAGCCAGGTTCAGGAAAGCAATCAGCCCCAGCATTTT
15 TRBJ2-6 NA NA TRBV18 CASSPGAVGANVLTF TGTGCCAGCTCACCTGGGGCCGTTGGGGCCAACGTCCTGACTTTC
14 TRBJ1-4 TRBD1 few TRBV27 CASSLRAGGEKLFF TGTGCCAGCAGTTTAAGGGCAGGGGGGGAAAAACTGTTTTTT
14 TRBJ2-7 TRBD1 NA TRBV7-2 CASSLGDRQSEQYF TGTGCCAGCAGCTTAGGGGACAGACAGAGCGAGCAGTACTTC
14 TRBJ1-5 NA few TRBV9 CASSVDHSHQPQHF TGTGCCAGCAGCGTAGATCACAGTCATCAGCCCCAGCATTTT
12 TRBJ2-2 TRBD1 few TRBV6-5 CASRTGSGELFF TGTGCCAGCAGGACAGGGTCCGGGGAGCTGTTTTTT
13 TRBJ2-3 TRBD2 NA TRBV15 CATSRGGTDTQYF TGTGCCACCAGCCGGGGGGGCACAGATACGCAGTATTTT
15 TRBJ1-3 TRBD1 NA TRBV6-1 CASRKQGADGNTIYF TGTGCCAGCAGGAAACAGGGGGCAGATGGAAACACCATATATTTT
14 TRBJ2-5 NA NA TRBV18 CASSPPSRGETQYF TGTGCCAGCTCACCACCATCTAGGGGAGAGACCCAGTACTTC
15 TRBJ2-1 TRBD2 few TRBV11-3 CASSLGGGPYNEQFF TGTGCCAGCAGCTTAGGCGGGGGGCCCTACAATGAGCAGTTCTTC
14 TRBJ2-7 NA NA TRBV13 CASSVTGRRYEQYF TGTGCCAGCAGCGTGACAGGAAGACGCTACGAGCAGTACTTC
15 TRBJ1-2 NA NA TRBV5-1 CASSLGGSSDYGYTF TGCGCCAGCAGCTTGGGCGGGAGTTCAGACTATGGCTACACCTTC
12 TRBJ2-7 NA NA TRBV7-2 CASSTRDREQYF TGTGCCAGCAGCACCCGGGATCGGGAGCAGTACTTC
14 TRBJ1-4 TRBD1 NA TRBV9 CASSGGTANEKLFF TGTGCCAGCAGCGGCGGGACAGCGAATGAAAAACTGTTTTTT
11 TRBJ2-5 NA NA TRBV30 CAWSPVETQYF TGTGCCTGGAGTCCCGTGGAGACCCAGTACTTC
15 TRBJ2-3 TRBD1 NA TRBV29-1 CSAYDRGLSTDTQYF TGCAGCGCCTATGACAGGGGGCTTAGCACAGATACGCAGTATTTT
15 TRBJ2-3 NA NA TRBV29-1 CSLQSGGYRIDTQYF TGCAGCCTTCAATCTGGGGGCTACCGTATAGATACGCAGTATTTT
16 TRBJ1-5 NA few TRBV30 CAYPRGGCNGNQPQHF TGTGCCTACCCTCGGGGGGGGTGTAATGGCAATCAGCCCCAGCATTTT
17 TRBJ2-1 TRBD2 few TRBV5-6 CASSLGLGGVYYNEQFF TGTGCCAGCAGCTTGGGGCTCGGGGGGGTATACTACAATGAGCAGTTCTTC
16 TRBJ2-7 TRBD1 few TRBV6-5 CASSYTQSRDSNEQYF TGTGCCAGCAGTTACACTCAGTCCCGGGACAGTAACGAGCAGTACTTC
17 TRBJ2-2 TRBD1 few TRBV4-1 CASSQEVRTGTTGELFF TGCGCCAGCAGCCAAGAAGTCCGGACAGGGACCACCGGGGAGCTGTTTTTT
15 TRBJ2-5 TRBD2 few TRBV11-3 CASSLGAGDQETQYF TGTGCCAGCAGCTTAGGAGCGGGGGATCAAGAGACCCAGTACTTC
18 TRBJ1-6 TRBD1 NA TRBV10-1 CASSEMETGGGRNSPLHF TGCGCCAGCAGTGAGATGGAGACAGGGGGCGGGAGAAATTCACCCCTCCACTTT
15 TRBJ2-3 NA few TRBV7-9 CASALARVNADTQYF TGTGCCAGCGCCCTCGCGAGGGTTAATGCAGATACGCAGTATTTT
14 TRBJ1-1 NA few TRBV2 CASTREGVGTEAFF TGTGCCAGCACCCGGGAGGGGGTGGGCACTGAAGCTTTCTTT
12 TRBJ2-7 NA NA TRBV2 CASSESNYEQYF TGTGCCAGCAGTGAATCCAACTACGAGCAGTACTTC
15 TRBJ1-3 TRBD1 NA TRBV6-1 CASSEQGQGRNTIYF TGTGCCAGCAGTGAACAGGGACAGGGGAGAAACACCATATATTTT
15 TRBJ2-5 TRBD1 NA TRBV9 CASSTWTGTGETQYF TGTGCCAGCAGCACATGGACAGGTACCGGGGAGACCCAGTACTTC
13 TRBJ1-3 NA NA TRBV7-2 CASTTRLGNTIYF TGTGCCAGTACCACCAGGTTGGGAAACACCATATATTTT
14 TRBJ2-7 TRBD1 NA TRBV5-1 CASSLIGGGYEQYF TGCGCCAGCAGCTTGATAGGGGGCGGGTACGAGCAGTACTTC
15 TRBJ2-1 NA NA TRBV5-1 CASSLGRGTYNEQFF TGCGCCAGCAGCTTGGGCAGGGGTACCTACAATGAGCAGTTCTTC